The 30 T cell receptor beta chains below come from one sample, sequenced in a study of blood T cells in healthy people across ages. A second 7 to 11 cycle PCR used barcoded and J-beta primers. TCRdb ran MiXCR on the 5' RACE reads and lists one entry per CDR3 protein. Of about 1.6 million distinct CDR3 sequences in the sample, 30% to 35% are singletons; the top ten hold around 10%. The source material was blood. All receptors derive from a woman aged 25 to 39 in good health.

V is TRBV2 and J is TRBJ2-1; 9 bases match TRBD2. V shed 3 bases and J 0 bases; nucleotides not matched to a gene: 3. Germline V CDR1 and CDR2: SNHLY, FYNNEI. CDR3 length: 16 amino acids. The CDR3 DNA follows: TGTGCCAGCAGTGACGCTAGCGGGAACTCCTACAATGAGCAGTTCTTC. Residues: CASSDASGNSYNEQFF.

This clonotype was counted only a few times. The chain couples TRBV7-2 to TRBJ2-7; D uncertain. V was shortened by 5 bases and J by 12 bases, with 17 bases between the two germline ends. Germline CDR1 reads SGHTA; CDR2 reads FQGNSA. This CDR3 region has 12 residues. CDR3 protein: CASSETRSTPYF. The CDR3 DNA is TGTGCCAGCAGCGAGACCCGGTCCACCCCGTACTTC.

This chain uses TRBV27 with TRBJ1-2; D perhaps matches TRBD1 (5 bases). The V gene lost 10 bases and the J gene lost 7 bases, with 16 bases spanning the gap. The CDR3 is made up of 12 amino acids. Germline CDR1 MNHEY, CDR2 SMNVEV (reference sequence). The CDR3 coding sequence is TGTGCCACCACGGGGCAGGGTTCTGGCTACACCTTC. This gives the protein CATTGQGSGYTF.

A few counts support this clonotype. The V gene is TRBV7-8, the J gene TRBJ2-1; the D gene is possibly TRBD2 (6 bases). Trimming stripped 6 bases from V and 8 bases from J, with 20 bases between. Germline V gene lookup returns CDR1 SGHVS and CDR2 FQNEAQ. The CDR3 consists of 15 residues. The CDR3 nucleotides are TGTGCCAGCAGTGAACCGGGACTTACCACCTATGAGCAGTTCTTC. Its protein is CASSEPGLTTYEQFF.

This clonotype was seen a few times. This chain connects TRBV29-1 to TRBJ1-1, with D perhaps matching TRBD1 (5 bases). V was shortened by 8 bases and J by 0 bases, with 13 bases between the two germline ends. This CDR3 comprises 13 residues. Germline V gene sequence: CDR1 SQVTM, CDR2 ANQGSEA. CDR3 in amino acids: CSSEGTLNTEAFF. In DNA form, the CDR3 reads TGCAGCTCCGAAGGGACTTTGAACACTGAAGCTTTCTTT.

The chain joins TRBV10-3 to TRBJ2-7; D is unclear. The CDR3 length is 14 residues. Trimming took off 0 bases at V and 4 bases at J, with 10 bases between the two ends. Germline assignment: CDR1 ENHRY and CDR2 SYGVKD. The CDR3 nucleotides are TGTGCCATCAGTGAGTCGGCCTTAAGGTACGAGCAGTACTTC. Encoded protein: CAISESALRYEQYF.

CDR3: CSASKVSLGNQPQHF. CDR3 nucleotide sequence: TGCAGTGCTAGTAAGGTCAGCCTAGGCAATCAGCCCCAGCATTTT. The chain combines TRBV20-1 with TRBJ1-5; no definite D call. Per the germline V gene, CDR1 is DFQATT and CDR2 is SNEGSKA (reference sequence). Deletions cut 3 bases from V and 2 bases from J, with 14 bases between. The CDR3 sequence is 15 residues long.

This chain connects TRBV20-1 to TRBJ2-5; the match to TRBD2 covers 9 bases. Germline CDR1 and CDR2: DFQATT and SNEGSKA (reference sequence). V shed 1 base, J shed 4 bases, and the junction held 7 bases outside the gene matches. This CDR3 is 15 amino acids long. For the CDR3, the DNA is TGCAGTGCTAGAGTCCTCCTAGCGGGGCGAGAGACCCAGTACTTC. Its translation: CSARVLLAGRETQYF.

The V call is TRBV4-1, the J call TRBJ2-7; the D is unclear. Germline V lookup: CDR1 MGHRA, CDR2 YSYEKL. V was shortened by 0 bases and J by 2 bases, with 14 bases between the two germline ends. This CDR3 contains 16 residues. Here the CDR3 reads CASSQDLRQAAYEQYF. In nucleotides, the CDR3 is TGCGCCAGCAGCCAAGATCTGAGGCAGGCGGCCTACGAGCAGTACTTC.

The sample holds a few counts of this clonotype. V is TRBV28 and J is TRBJ2-3; D is unclear. The CDR3 consists of 16 residues. V dropped 6 bases and J dropped 0 bases, with 16 bases sitting between them. CDR1 and CDR2 from the germline V gene are MDHEN and SYDVKM. The CDR3 sequence is CASSPVLAPSTDTQYF. The CDR3 region has the DNA TGTGCCAGCAGCCCCGTCTTAGCCCCTAGCACAGATACGCAGTATTTT.

The chain has TRBV6-2 or TRBV6-3 and TRBJ2-1; D gene unclear. V shed 2 bases and J shed 7 bases, with 15 bases lying between them. The CDR3 is 15 residues long. Germline CDR1 MNHEY, CDR2 SVGEGT. The CDR3 DNA follows: TGTGCCAGCAGTTACCCCCCGACGGTATGGAATGAGCAGTTCTTC. Residues: CASSYPPTVWNEQFF.

The chain carries TRBV14 and TRBJ2-6; D perhaps matches TRBD2 (6 bases). Germline V gives CDR1 SGHDN, CDR2 FVKESK. CDR3 length equals 14 residues. Trimming pared 7 bases from V and 11 bases from J, leaving 18 bases between. The CDR3 region has the DNA TGTGCCAGCACCCCCTCCCGGGAGAGCTACGTCCTGACTTTC. Its translation: CASTPSRESYVLTF.

A few counts support this clonotype. The rearrangement links TRBV6-6 to TRBJ2-5, with TRBD2 as a possible D gene (6 bases). V shed 8 bases and J shed 2 bases, with 15 bases lying between them. Germline V gene data show CDR1 as MNHNY and CDR2 as SVGAGI (reference sequence). There are 14 residues in the CDR3. CDR3 in DNA: TGTGCCAGCGGAGGGTTGAGACTACAAGAGACCCAGTACTTC. Its translation: CASGGLRLQETQYF.

This chain connects TRBV3-1 to TRBJ2-6; 12 bases line up with TRBD1. V gave up 6 bases and J gave up 1 base; unmatched junction bases: 1. This CDR3 comprises 16 residues. Germline V gene data show CDR1 as LGHDT and CDR2 as YNNKEL (reference sequence). The CDR3 coding sequence is TGTGCCAGCAGGGGACAGGGGGCATCTGGGGCCAACGTCCTGACTTTC. This codes for CASRGQGASGANVLTF.

This chain connects TRBV5-1 to TRBJ2-7, with D possibly being TRBD1 (5 bases). Germline V CDR1 and CDR2: SGHRS, YFSETQ. This CDR3 has 14 residues. The V and J ends lost 5 bases and 3 bases respectively, with 15 bases between them. The CDR3: CASRRHQDNYEQYF. In nucleotides, the CDR3 is TGCGCCAGCAGACGCCACCAGGACAACTACGAGCAGTACTTC. The full variable domain, completed using reference TRBV5-1 and TRBJ2-7, is KAGVTQTPRYLIKTRGQQVTLSCSPISGHRSVSWYQQTPGQGLQFLFEYFSETQRNKGNFPGRFSGRQFSNSRSEMNVSTLELGDSALYLCASRRHQDNYEQYFGPGTRLTVT.

Many counts were recorded for this clonotype. This chain uses TRBV5-6 with TRBJ2-7, with TRBD2 matching 7 bases. Trimming cost V 0 bases and J 4 bases; bases outside gene matches: 4. Germline V gene data show CDR1 as SGHDT and CDR2 as YYEEEE. The CDR3 totals 14 residues. For the CDR3, the DNA is TGTGCCAGCAGCTTGGGCGGGAGCACTTACGAGCAGTACTTC. Protein sequence: CASSLGGSTYEQYF.

A few counts support this clonotype. The chain uses TRBV6-1 and TRBJ2-3, with D perhaps TRBD1 or TRBD2 (5 bases each). Germline CDR1 and CDR2: MNHNS and SASEGT. This CDR3 is 14 amino acids long. Trimming left V 11 bases short and J 0 bases short, with 15 bases between. CDR3 protein: CASKHRDSTDTQYF. The CDR3 DNA sequence: TGTGCCTCTAAGCACCGGGACAGCACAGATACGCAGTATTTT.

The CDR3 loop reads CASSLSGLTGVEQYF. In nucleotides, the CDR3 is TGCGCCAGCAGCTTGTCGGGACTAACGGGAGTTGAGCAGTACTTC. This chain links TRBV5-1 with TRBJ2-4; the match to TRBD2 covers 7 bases. The germline gives CDR1 SGHRS, CDR2 YFSETQ. V shed 1 base and J 13 bases; nucleotides not matched to a gene: 14. This CDR3 is built from 15 residues.

In its sample, this clonotype was seen a few times. V gene TRBV20-1 combines with J gene TRBJ2-7, with D possibly TRBD2 on 6 matching bases. The CDR3 loop spans 15 amino acids. V lost 0 bases and J lost 3, with 15 bases in between. The V gene's germline CDR1 is DFQATT and CDR2 SNEGSKA (reference sequence). The CDR3 is CSARDQETGGYEQYF. DNA of the CDR3: TGCAGTGCTAGAGATCAGGAGACCGGGGGCTACGAGCAGTACTTC.

The J gene is TRBJ1-2, the V gene TRBV9; TRBD1 matches 8 bases. CDR1 SGDLS and CDR2 YYNGEE come from the germline V gene. V dropped 0 bases and J dropped 6; count of bases not matched to a gene: 4. This CDR3 comprises 14 residues. The CDR3 DNA reads TGTGCCAGCAGCGTAGCGGCAGGGGGCGATGGCTACACCTTC. Translated, it gives CASSVAAGGDGYTF.

The rearrangement uses TRBV10-3 and TRBJ1-1, with D perhaps matching TRBD1 (5 bases). The length of the CDR3 is 14 residues. From germline, CDR1 is ENHRY and CDR2 SYGVKD. V gave up 4 bases and J gave up 3 bases, with 12 bases separating them. In DNA, the CDR3 is TGTGCCATCAGTGCGGCAGGGTTGTACACTGAAGCTTTCTTT. It codes for CAISAAGLYTEAFF.

This clonotype was recorded a few times. The rearrangement uses TRBV28 and TRBJ2-1; D is undetermined. The CDR3 extends over 14 amino acids. CDR1 is MDHEN and CDR2 is SYDVKM in the germline V gene. Deletions cut 2 bases from V and 6 bases from J, with 11 bases between. As DNA, the CDR3 is TGTGCCAGCAGTTTAGGACCTCGGTCCAATGAGCAGTTCTTC. Its protein product is CASSLGPRSNEQFF.

This clonotype has more than one count but fewer than ten. The chain couples TRBV2 to TRBJ2-1, with D perhaps matching TRBD1 (6 bases). The CDR3 length is 15 residues. Trimming took off 6 bases at V and 3 bases at J, with 15 bases between the two ends. Germline V gene lookup returns CDR1 SNHLY and CDR2 FYNNEI. CDR3 DNA: TGTGCCAGCAGCTTATACGGGACACGCTACAATGAGCAGTTCTTC. This codes for CASSLYGTRYNEQFF.

This clonotype was picked up many times. This chain links TRBV4-1 with TRBJ1-5; 7 nucleotides agree with TRBD1. The CDR3 is made up of 19 amino acids. The V gene end was trimmed by 0 bases and the J gene end by 1 base; junction bases not matched to a gene: 12. Germline CDR1 and CDR2: MGHRA and YSYEKL. The CDR3 region is CASSQDFLGGASSNQPQHF. The CDR3 region has the DNA TGCGCCAGCAGCCAAGATTTTTTAGGGGGCGCATCGAGCAATCAGCCCCAGCATTTT.

This clonotype was detected only a few times. This chain connects TRBV12-3 or TRBV12-4 to TRBJ1-5, with 9 bases that match TRBD1. This CDR3 is built from 15 residues. V was clipped by 6 bases and J by 4 bases; unmatched bases: 7. The CDR3 sequence: CASRGQGGQNQPQHF. CDR3 nucleotides: TGTGCCAGCAGGGGACAGGGAGGCCAGAATCAGCCCCAGCATTTT.

This clonotype has a handful of counts. This chain links TRBV7-9 with TRBJ1-4; 7 bases agree with TRBD1. The CDR3 length is 18 residues. V lost 4 bases, J lost 8 bases, and 19 bases stayed unmatched. The germline V gene has CDR1 SEHNR and CDR2 FQNEAQ (reference sequence). The CDR3 spells CASSSGSIDREAKEKLFF. The CDR3, as DNA: TGTGCCAGCAGCTCAGGATCAATCGACAGGGAGGCGAAAGAAAAACTGTTTTTT.

The chain recombines TRBV14 with TRBJ2-5, with TRBD1 as a possible D gene (5 bases). Trimming took 4 bases from V and 5 from J, leaving 11 bases between them. This CDR3 contains 13 residues. Germline loops: CDR1 SGHDN, CDR2 FVKESK. DNA for the CDR3: TGTGCCAGCAGCCCGGCAGGGTGGGAGACCCAGTACTTC. Protein product: CASSPAGWETQYF. The full variable domain, with the rest looked up from reference TRBV14 and TRBJ2-5, is EAGVTQFPSHSVIEKGQTVTLRCDPISGHDNLYWYRRVMGKEIKFLLHFVKESKQDESGMPNNRFLAERTGGTYSTLKVQPAELEDSGVYFCASSPAGWETQYFGPGTRLLVL.

A single count supports this clonotype. The V gene is TRBV7-9, the J gene TRBJ1-1; 7 bases match TRBD1. The CDR3 runs to 15 residues. In germline, CDR1 is SEHNR, CDR2 FQNEAQ (reference sequence). The V and J ends lost 5 bases and 8 bases, in that order; junction bases with no gene match: 14. The CDR3 DNA is TGTGCCAGCAGCCAACGGACAAGGGGGCTGGAGGAAGCTTTCTTT. This translates into CASSQRTRGLEEAFF.

This clonotype was seen a handful of times. The chain is built from TRBV29-1 and TRBJ1-1, with a tentative D call TRBD1 (6 bases). V gave up 6 bases and J gave up 10 bases, with 18 bases separating them. Germline CDR1 and CDR2: SQVTM and ANQGSEA. The CDR3 covers 12 residues. CDR3 protein: CSVVGGAAGAFF. CDR3 coding DNA: TGCAGCGTCGTGGGGGGGGCTGCTGGAGCTTTCTTT.

V usage is TRBV4-1 and J usage is TRBJ2-7; perhaps TRBD2 as D (5 bases). The ends were cut back, 2 bases at V and 1 base at J, with 12 bases in the middle. The V gene's germline CDR1 is MGHRA and CDR2 YSYEKL. The CDR3 runs to 15 residues. CDR3 loop: CASSQTQAVSYEQYF. The CDR3 nucleotides read TGCGCCAGCAGCCAAACGCAAGCGGTTTCCTACGAGCAGTACTTC.